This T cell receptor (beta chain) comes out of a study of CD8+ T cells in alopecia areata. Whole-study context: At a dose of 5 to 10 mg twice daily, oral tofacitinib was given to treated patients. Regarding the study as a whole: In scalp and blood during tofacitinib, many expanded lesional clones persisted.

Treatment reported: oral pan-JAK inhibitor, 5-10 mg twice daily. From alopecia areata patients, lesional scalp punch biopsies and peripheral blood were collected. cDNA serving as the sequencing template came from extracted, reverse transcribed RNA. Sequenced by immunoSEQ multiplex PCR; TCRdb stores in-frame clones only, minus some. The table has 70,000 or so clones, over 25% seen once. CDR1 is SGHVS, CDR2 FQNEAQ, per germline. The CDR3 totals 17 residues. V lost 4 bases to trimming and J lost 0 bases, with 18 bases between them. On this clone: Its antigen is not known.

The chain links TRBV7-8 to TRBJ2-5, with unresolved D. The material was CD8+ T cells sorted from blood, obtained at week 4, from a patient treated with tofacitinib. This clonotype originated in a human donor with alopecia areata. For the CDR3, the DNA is TGTGCCAGCAGCTCGTTGGCCCTGGCGGTAGACCAAGAGACCCAGTACTTC. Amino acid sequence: CASSSLALAVDQETQYF.